A selection of T cell receptor beta chains follows, all from one sample in a study of T cell responses to AZD1222 COVID-19 vaccine. Sequencing used immunoSEQ multiplex PCR; TCRdb keeps in-frame clones, though not all of them. Among about 97,000 clones listed, just over 90% were seen once. The specimen was peripheral blood, collected on day 0 of AZD1222 vaccination. The receptors derive from an adult in good health. Each CDR3 is given with its conserved first and last residue. A D gene is named only where the DNA matches it firmly. Clone size is stated in some rows and not others, as once, few, many or a class when expanded.

J,size,V,D,DNA,CDR3
TRBJ1-2,-,TRBV27,-,TGTGCCAGCAGGGGGTTGCTGGGGAATGGCTACACCTTC,CASRGLLGNGYTF
TRBJ1-1,-,TRBV27,-,TGTGCCAGCAGTTTATCCCGGTGGAACACTGAAGCTTTCTTT,CASSLSRWNTEAFF
TRBJ1-2,-,TRBV3-1/TRBV3-2,-,TGTGCCAGCAGCCAAGGACAGACCCTCGGCTATGGCTACACCTTC,CASSQGQTLGYGYTF
TRBJ2-1,-,TRBV2,TRBD2,TGTGCCAGCAGTGAATCCCCGGGACTAGCGGGGGGGCGCGACAATGAGCAGTTCTTC,CASSESPGLAGGRDNEQFF
TRBJ1-3,-,TRBV6-5,-,TGTGCCAGCAGTTTCACTGTCGGAAACACCATATATTTT,CASSFTVGNTIYF
TRBJ1-6,-,TRBV6-5,-,TGTGCCAGCAGCCAGACCGGGACACATAATTCACCCCTCCACTTT,CASSQTGTHNSPLHF
TRBJ1-1,-,TRBV29-1,-,TGCAGCGTTGGGGTGCGAGGGCAAGGTACTGAAGCTTTCTTT,CSVGVRGQGTEAFF
TRBJ2-3,-,TRBV9,TRBD2,TGTGCCAGCAGCGTAGGCGGGGGGCCCGACACAGATACGCAGTATTTT,CASSVGGGPDTDTQYF
TRBJ1-1,-,TRBV2,-,TGTGCCAGCAAAGACAGGACAGCGAACACTGAAGCTTTCTTT,CASKDRTANTEAFF
TRBJ2-7,-,TRBV2,TRBD2,TGTGCCAGCAGTGAAGTGGGACTAGCGGGGTTATACGAGCAGTACTTC,CASSEVGLAGLYEQYF
TRBJ2-1,-,TRBV7-7,TRBD2,TGTGCCAGCAGCCCCCTAGGGAGCGGGGGGACCAATGAGCAGTTCTTC,CASSPLGSGGTNEQFF
TRBJ2-1,once,TRBV12-5,TRBD2,TGTGCTAGTGGATTCGGTTCCGGACTAGGGATGGCTGAGCAGTTCTTC,CASGFGSGLGMAEQFF
TRBJ1-2,-,TRBV2,-,TGTGCCAGCGGGGGGATATATGGCTACACCTTC,CASGGIYGYTF
TRBJ2-3,-,TRBV10-3,-,TGTGCCATCAGTGATCCCGAAGGGAGCACAGATACGCAGTATTTT,CAISDPEGSTDTQYF
TRBJ1-5,-,TRBV28,-,TGTGCCAGTAGAACAGGGTTGTTTCAGCCCCAGCATTTT,CASRTGLFQPQHF
TRBJ1-1,once,TRBV18,TRBD1,TGTGCCAGCTCAAAAGACAGGGAGAACACTGAAGCTTTCTTT,CASSKDRENTEAFF
TRBJ2-3,-,TRBV25-1,-,TGTGCCAGCAGTGAATATAGAAAATACACAGATACGCAGTATTTT,CASSEYRKYTDTQYF
TRBJ1-3,-,TRBV6-1,-,TGTGCCAGCAGTGAAGCGCCGAGGGGGGAGGAGGACACCATATATTTT,CASSEAPRGEEDTIYF
TRBJ2-7,-,TRBV6-5,TRBD1,TGTGCCAGCAGTTACTTGGGACAGGGGGCCTCTCGAGAGCAGTACTTC,CASSYLGQGASREQYF
TRBJ1-1,-,TRBV2,-,TGTGCCAGCAGAGGGTACACTGAAGCTTTCTTT,CASRGYTEAFF
TRBJ2-4,-,TRBV7-8,TRBD2,TGTGCCAGCAGCTCATTCAGTGATCCGGGGGGTCTAGCCAAAAACATTCAGTACTTC,CASSSFSDPGGLAKNIQYF
TRBJ2-1,-,TRBV2,-,TGTGCCAGCAGTGCCGGCAGGGGCAATGAGCAGTTCTTC,CASSAGRGNEQFF